This record concerns one T cell receptor (beta chain) sequence. The sample holds other DNA sequences that translate to the same CDR3. The CDR3 sequence is 14 residues long. CDR1 is SGHNT and CDR2 is YYREEE in the germline V gene (reference sequence). V lost 5 bases to trimming and J lost 4 bases; unmatched junction nucleotides: 6. This sample is drawn from a study of blood T cell repertoires in COVID-19. Study in general: The United States, Italy and Spain provided the acute and convalescent COVID-19 samples. T cells, B-cell-depleted T cells, or PBMCs supplied cDNA or gDNA.

The assay was immunoSEQ multiplex PCR, and TCRdb's table has in-frame clones only and misses some. The profile covers 250,000 to 350,000 clones, with around 89% appearing a single time and approximately 6.6% taken by the ten largest. The source is a woman younger than 45 who had recovered from COVID-19. The sequenced sample was peripheral blood. V is TRBV5-4 and J is TRBJ2-5; TRBD2 matches at 9 bases. In DNA, the CDR3 is TGTGCCAGCAGTCGCGGGGGGGCAGGAGAGACCCAGTACTTC. Translation: CASSRGGAGETQYF. The variable domain in full, completed from reference TRBV5-4 and TRBJ2-5, reads ETGVTQSPTHLIKTRGQQVTLRCSSQSGHNTVSWYQQALGQGPQFIFQYYREEENGRGNFPPRFSGLQFPNYSSELNVNALELDDSALYLCASSRGGAGETQYFGPGTRLLVL.